This T cell receptor beta chain was obtained from a study of post-analysis software for immune sequencing data. Overall study: Included among the disease courses, which were recorded for the cohort, were relapsing-remitting, secondary progressive and progressive-relapsing multiple sclerosis.

V lost 3 bases to trimming and J lost 0 bases; unmatched junction nucleotides: 3. The CDR3 consists of 16 residues. Germline lookup yields CDR1 LGHDT and CDR2 YNNKEL (reference sequence). A word on this clonotype: Its antigen is unidentified.

The authors incorporated unique molecular identifiers into the TCR beta cDNA libraries. TCRdb called the PCR reads again in MiXCR, with one record for every CDR3 protein. The data show 650,000 to 850,000 distinct CDR3 sequences, with 46% seen just once and 4.9% held by the top ten. Overall study findings and caveats: Five TRBV segments, TRBV5-6, TRBV5-1 and TRBV20-1 among them, were found more frequent in patients than controls. People with multiple sclerosis had a significantly lower normalized Chao1 diversity than controls did.

The TCR sequence derives from a girl aged 5 to 17 with multiple sclerosis. The sample consisted of blood. The chain combines TRBV3-1 with TRBJ2-7, with 12 bases aligning to TRBD2. CDR3 region: CASSQGLAGFSYEQYF. DNA of the CDR3: TGTGCCAGCAGCCAGGGACTAGCGGGCTTCTCCTACGAGCAGTACTTC.